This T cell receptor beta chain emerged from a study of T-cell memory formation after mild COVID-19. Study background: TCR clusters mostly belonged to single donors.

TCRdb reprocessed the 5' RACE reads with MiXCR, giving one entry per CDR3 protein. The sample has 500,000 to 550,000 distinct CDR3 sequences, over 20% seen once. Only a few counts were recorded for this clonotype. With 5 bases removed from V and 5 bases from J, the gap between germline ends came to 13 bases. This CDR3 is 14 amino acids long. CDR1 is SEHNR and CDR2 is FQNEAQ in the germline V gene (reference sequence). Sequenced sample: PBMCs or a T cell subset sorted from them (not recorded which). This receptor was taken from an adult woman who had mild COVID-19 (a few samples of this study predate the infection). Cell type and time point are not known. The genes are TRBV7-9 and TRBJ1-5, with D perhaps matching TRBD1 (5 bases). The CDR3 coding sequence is TGTGCCAGCAGCCCAGCGGGGGGGGATCAGCCCCAGCATTTT. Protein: CASSPAGGDQPQHF.